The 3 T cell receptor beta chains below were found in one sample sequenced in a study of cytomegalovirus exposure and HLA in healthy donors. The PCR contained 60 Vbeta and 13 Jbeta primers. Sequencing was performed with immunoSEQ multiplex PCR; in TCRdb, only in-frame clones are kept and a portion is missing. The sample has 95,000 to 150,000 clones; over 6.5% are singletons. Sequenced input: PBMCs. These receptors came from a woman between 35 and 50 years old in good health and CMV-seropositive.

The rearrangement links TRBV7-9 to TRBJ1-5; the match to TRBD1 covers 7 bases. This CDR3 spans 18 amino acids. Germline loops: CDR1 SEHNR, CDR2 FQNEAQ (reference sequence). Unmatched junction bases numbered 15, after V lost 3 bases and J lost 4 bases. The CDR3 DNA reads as TGTGCCAGCAGCTTGGGGGGATACAGGGGTCCTCGAAATCAGCCCCAGCATTTT. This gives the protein CASSLGGYRGPRNQPQHF.

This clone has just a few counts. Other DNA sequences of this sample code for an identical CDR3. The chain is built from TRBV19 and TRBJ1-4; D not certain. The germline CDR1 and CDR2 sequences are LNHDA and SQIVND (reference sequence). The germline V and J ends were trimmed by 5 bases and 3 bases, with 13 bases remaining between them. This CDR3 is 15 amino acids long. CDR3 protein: CASSVRRGPNEKLFF. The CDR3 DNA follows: TGTGCCAGTAGTGTACGACGGGGTCCTAATGAAAAACTGTTTTTT.

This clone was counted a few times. The CDR3 loop is CAWSVLENTEAFF. CDR3 sequence (DNA): TGTGCCTGGAGTGTACTCGAGAACACTGAAGCTTTCTTT. This chain uses TRBV30 with TRBJ1-1; D not certain. Germline-derived CDR1 and CDR2 are GTSNPN and SVGIG (reference sequence). With 0 bases removed from V and 1 base from J, the gap between germline ends came to 6 bases. The CDR3 is 13 amino acids. The complete variable domain, with remaining parts taken from reference TRBV30 and TRBJ1-1, reads SQTIHQWPATLVQPVGSPLSLECTVEGTSNPNLYWYRQAAGRGLQLLFYSVGIGQISSEVPQNLSASRPQDRQFILSSKKLLLSDSGFYLCAWSVLENTEAFFGQGTRLTVV.